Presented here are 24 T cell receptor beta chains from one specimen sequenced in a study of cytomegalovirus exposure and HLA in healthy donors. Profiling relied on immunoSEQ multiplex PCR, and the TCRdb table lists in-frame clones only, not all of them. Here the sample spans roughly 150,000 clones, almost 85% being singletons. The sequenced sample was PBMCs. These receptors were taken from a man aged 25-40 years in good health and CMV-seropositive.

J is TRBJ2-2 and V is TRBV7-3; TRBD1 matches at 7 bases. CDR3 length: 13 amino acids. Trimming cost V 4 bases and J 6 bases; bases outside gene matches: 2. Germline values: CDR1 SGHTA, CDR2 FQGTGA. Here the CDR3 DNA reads TGTGCCAGCAGCTCGCAGGGGGCCGGGGAGCTGTTTTTT. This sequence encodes CASSSQGAGELFF.

The CDR3 here is CASSLGGQNEKLFF. In DNA, the CDR3 is TGTGCCAGCAGCTTAGGGGGGCAAAATGAAAAACTGTTTTTT. The chain has TRBV7-2 and TRBJ1-4, with D maybe TRBD1 (6 bases). The germline gives CDR1 SGHTA, CDR2 FQGNSA. Trimming removed 1 base from V and 5 bases from J, with 8 bases in between. The CDR3 runs 14 residues. Combining the CDR3 with reference TRBV7-2 and TRBJ1-4 gives the whole variable domain GAGVSQSPSNKVTEKGKDVELRCDPISGHTALYWYRQSLGQGLEFLIYFQGNSAPDKSGLPSDRFSAERTGGSVSTLTIQRTQQEDSAVYLCASSLGGQNEKLFFGSGTQLSVL.

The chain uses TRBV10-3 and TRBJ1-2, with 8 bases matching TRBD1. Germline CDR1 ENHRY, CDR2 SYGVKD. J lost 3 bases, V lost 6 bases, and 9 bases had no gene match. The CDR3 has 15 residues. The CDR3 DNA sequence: TGTGCCATCAGGGGAGGACAGGGAAATGACTATGGCTACACCTTC. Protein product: CAIRGGQGNDYGYTF.

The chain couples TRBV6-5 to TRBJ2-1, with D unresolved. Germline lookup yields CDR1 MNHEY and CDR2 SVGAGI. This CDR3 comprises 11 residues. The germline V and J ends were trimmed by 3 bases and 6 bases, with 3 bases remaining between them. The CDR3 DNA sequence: TGTGCCAGCAGTTATAGCAATGAGCAGTTCTTC. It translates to CASSYSNEQFF.

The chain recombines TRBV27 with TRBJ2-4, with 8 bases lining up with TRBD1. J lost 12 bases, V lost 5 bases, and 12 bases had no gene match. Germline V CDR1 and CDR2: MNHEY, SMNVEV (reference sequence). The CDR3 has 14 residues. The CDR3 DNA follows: TGTGCCAGCAGTCCTACGACGACAGGGGAAGGTCAGTACTTC. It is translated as CASSPTTTGEGQYF.

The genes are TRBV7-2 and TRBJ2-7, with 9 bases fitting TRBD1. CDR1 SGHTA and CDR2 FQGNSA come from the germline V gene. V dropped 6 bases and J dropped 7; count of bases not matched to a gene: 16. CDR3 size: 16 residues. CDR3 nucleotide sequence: TGTGCCAGCAGTCCACTCCCCGGGACAGGGATAGGGGAGCAGTACTTC. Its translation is CASSPLPGTGIGEQYF.

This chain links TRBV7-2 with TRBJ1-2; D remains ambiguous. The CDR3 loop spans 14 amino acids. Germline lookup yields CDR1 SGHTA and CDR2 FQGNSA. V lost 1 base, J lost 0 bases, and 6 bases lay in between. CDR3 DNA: TGTGCCAGCAGCTTAGACACATCTAACTATGGCTACACCTTC. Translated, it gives CASSLDTSNYGYTF.

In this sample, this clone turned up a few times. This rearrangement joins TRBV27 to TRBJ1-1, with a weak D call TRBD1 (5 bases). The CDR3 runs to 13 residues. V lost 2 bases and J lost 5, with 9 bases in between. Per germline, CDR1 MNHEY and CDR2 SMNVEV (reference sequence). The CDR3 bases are TGTGCCAGCAGTTTACCGGGGGGAACTGAAGCTTTCTTT. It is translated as CASSLPGGTEAFF.

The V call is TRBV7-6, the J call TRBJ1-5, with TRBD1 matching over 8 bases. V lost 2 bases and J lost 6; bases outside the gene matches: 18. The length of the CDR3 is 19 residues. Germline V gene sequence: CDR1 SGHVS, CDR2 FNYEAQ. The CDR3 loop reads CASSLFRRWVRGLGQPQHF. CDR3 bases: TGTGCCAGCAGCTTATTTCGAAGGTGGGTCAGGGGGCTTGGTCAGCCCCAGCATTTT.

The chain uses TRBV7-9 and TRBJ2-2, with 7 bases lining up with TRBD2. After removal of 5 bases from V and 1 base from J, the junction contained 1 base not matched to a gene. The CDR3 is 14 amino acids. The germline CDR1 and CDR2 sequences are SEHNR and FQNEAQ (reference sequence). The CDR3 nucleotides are TGTGCCAGCAGCCCTAGCGGGAACACCGGGGAGCTGTTTTTT. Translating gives CASSPSGNTGELFF.

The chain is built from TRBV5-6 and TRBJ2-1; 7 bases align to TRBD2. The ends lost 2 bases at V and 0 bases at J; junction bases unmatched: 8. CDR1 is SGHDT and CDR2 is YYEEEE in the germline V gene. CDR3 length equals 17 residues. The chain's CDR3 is CASSFRLAASSYNEQFF. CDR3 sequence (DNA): TGTGCCAGCAGCTTCCGACTAGCTGCCAGCTCCTACAATGAGCAGTTCTTC.

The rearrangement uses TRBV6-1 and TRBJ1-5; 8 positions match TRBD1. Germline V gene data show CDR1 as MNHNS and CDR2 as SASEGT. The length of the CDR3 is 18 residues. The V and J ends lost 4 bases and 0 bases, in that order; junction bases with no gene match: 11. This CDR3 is CASSATGVPFFSNQPQHF. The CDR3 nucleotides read TGTGCCAGCAGTGCGACAGGGGTCCCCTTTTTTAGCAATCAGCCCCAGCATTTT.

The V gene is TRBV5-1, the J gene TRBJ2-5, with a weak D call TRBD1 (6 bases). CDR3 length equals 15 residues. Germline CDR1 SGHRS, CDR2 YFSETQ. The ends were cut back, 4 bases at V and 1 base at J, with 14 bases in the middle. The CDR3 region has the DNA TGCGCCAGCAGCCTGGGGCAGGGGCTCCAAGAGACCCAGTACTTC. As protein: CASSLGQGLQETQYF. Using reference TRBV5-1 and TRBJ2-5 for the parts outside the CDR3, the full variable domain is KAGVTQTPRYLIKTRGQQVTLSCSPISGHRSVSWYQQTPGQGLQFLFEYFSETQRNKGNFPGRFSGRQFSNSRSEMNVSTLELGDSALYLCASSLGQGLQETQYFGPGTRLLVL.

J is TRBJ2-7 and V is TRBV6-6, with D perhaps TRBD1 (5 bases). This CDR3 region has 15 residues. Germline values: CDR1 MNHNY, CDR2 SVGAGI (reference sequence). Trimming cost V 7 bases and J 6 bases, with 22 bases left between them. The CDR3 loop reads CASTPAPGIFREQYF. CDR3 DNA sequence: TGTGCCAGCACCCCAGCCCCAGGGATCTTCCGCGAGCAGTACTTC.

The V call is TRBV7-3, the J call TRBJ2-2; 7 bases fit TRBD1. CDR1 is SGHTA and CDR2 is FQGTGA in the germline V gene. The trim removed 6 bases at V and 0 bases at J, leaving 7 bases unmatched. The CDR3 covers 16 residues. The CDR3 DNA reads TGTGCCAGCAGTCGAACCGGGACAGCGAACACCGGGGAGCTGTTTTTT. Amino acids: CASSRTGTANTGELFF.

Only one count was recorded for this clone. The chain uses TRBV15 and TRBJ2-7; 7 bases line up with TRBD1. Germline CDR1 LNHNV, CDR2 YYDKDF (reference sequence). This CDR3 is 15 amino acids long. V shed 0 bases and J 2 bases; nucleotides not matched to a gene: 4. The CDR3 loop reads CATSRDRQGAYEQYF. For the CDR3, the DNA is TGTGCCACCAGCAGAGATCGTCAGGGGGCCTACGAGCAGTACTTC.

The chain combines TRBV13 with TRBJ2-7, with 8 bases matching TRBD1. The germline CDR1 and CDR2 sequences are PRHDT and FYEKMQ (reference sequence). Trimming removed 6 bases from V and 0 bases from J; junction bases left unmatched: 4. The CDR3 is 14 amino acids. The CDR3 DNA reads TGTGCCAGCAGTCGGACAGGGAGCTCCTACGAGCAGTACTTC. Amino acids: CASSRTGSSYEQYF.

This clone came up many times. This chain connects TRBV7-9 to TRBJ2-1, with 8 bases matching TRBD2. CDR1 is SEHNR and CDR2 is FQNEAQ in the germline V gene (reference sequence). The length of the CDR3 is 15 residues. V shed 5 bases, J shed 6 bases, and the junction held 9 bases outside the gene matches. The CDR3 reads CASSPSRTSFNEQFF. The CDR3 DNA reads TGTGCCAGCAGCCCCAGCCGGACTAGCTTCAATGAGCAGTTCTTC.

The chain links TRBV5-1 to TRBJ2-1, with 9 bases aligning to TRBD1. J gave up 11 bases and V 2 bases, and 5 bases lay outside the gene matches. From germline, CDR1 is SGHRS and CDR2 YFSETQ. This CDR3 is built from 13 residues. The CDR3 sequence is CASSFEDRGKQFF. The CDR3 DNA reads TGCGCCAGCAGCTTCGAGGACAGGGGTAAGCAGTTCTTC.

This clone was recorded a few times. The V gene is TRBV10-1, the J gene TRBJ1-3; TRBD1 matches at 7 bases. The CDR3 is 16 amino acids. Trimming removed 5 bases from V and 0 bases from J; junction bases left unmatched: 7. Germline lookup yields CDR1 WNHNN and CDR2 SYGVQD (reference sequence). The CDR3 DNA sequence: TGCGCCAGCAGTAAGGGGACAGAATGCTCTGGAAACACCATATATTTT. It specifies CASSKGTECSGNTIYF.

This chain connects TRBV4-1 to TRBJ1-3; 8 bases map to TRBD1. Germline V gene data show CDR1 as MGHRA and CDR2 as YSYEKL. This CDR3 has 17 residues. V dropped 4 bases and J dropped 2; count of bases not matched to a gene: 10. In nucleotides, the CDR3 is TGCGCCAGCAGCCGGGGGGGACAGGCCCGGGCTGGAAACACCATATATTTT. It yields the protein CASSRGGQARAGNTIYF.

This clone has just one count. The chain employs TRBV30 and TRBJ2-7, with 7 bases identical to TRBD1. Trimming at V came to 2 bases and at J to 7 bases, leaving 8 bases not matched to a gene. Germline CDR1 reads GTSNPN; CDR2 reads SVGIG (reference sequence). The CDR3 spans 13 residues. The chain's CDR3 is CAWSKQGTWEQYF. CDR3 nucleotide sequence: TGTGCCTGGAGTAAACAGGGGACGTGGGAGCAGTACTTC.

This chain's CDR3 is CASGPNSGTWNEQFF. The CDR3, as DNA: TGTGCCAGCGGCCCCAACTCCGGGACATGGAATGAGCAGTTCTTC. The J gene is TRBJ2-1, the V gene TRBV28; possibly TRBD1 for D (6 bases). Trimming took 8 bases from V and 7 from J, leaving 21 bases between them. Germline lookup yields CDR1 MDHEN and CDR2 SYDVKM. The CDR3 covers 15 residues.

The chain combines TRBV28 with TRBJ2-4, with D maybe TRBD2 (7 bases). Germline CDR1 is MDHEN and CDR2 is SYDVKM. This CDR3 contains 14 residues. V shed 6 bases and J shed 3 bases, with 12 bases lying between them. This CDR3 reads CASRGGGVKNIQYF. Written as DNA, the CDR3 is TGTGCCAGCAGGGGAGGGGGGGTCAAAAACATTCAGTACTTC.